This TCR beta chain came from a study of cytomegalovirus exposure and HLA in healthy donors. Healthy people donating bone marrow made up the donors. The table lists this clone with a few counts. Germline values: CDR1 MNHEY, CDR2 SVGAGI. This CDR3 region has 15 residues. V lost 4 bases and J 4 bases, leaving 17 bases between the germline ends. PCR used 60 Vbeta primers and 13 Jbeta primers. The method was immunoSEQ multiplex PCR; TCRdb's version includes in-frame clones alone and lacks a portion of them. The sample holds 65,000 to 90,000 clones; about four fifths are singletons and the top ten take 1.5% to 2%.

Sequencing was carried out using PBMCs. The genes are TRBV6-5 and TRBJ2-7, with TRBD1 as a possible D gene (6 bases). The receptor comes from a man aged 18-30 years in good health and CMV-seronegative. The CDR3: CASSSRGFKVYEQYF. The CDR3 DNA reads TGTGCCAGCAGTTCTAGGGGGTTTAAGGTATACGAGCAGTACTTC.